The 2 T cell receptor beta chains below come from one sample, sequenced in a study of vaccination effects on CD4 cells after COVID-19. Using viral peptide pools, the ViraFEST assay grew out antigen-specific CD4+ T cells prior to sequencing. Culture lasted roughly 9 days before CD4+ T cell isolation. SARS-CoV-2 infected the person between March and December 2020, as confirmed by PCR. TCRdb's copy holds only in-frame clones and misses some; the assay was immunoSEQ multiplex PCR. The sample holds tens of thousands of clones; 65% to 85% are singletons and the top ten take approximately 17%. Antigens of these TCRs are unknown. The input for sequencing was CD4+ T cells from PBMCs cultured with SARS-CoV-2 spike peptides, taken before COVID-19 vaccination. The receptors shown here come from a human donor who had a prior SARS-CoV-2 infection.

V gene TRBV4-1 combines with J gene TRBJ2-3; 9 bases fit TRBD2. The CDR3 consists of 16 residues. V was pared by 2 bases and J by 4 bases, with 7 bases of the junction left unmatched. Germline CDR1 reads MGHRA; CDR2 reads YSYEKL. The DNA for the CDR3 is TGCGCCAGCAGCCAATCAGGTAGCGGGGGCGCAGATACGCAGTATTTT. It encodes CASSQSGSGGADTQYF.

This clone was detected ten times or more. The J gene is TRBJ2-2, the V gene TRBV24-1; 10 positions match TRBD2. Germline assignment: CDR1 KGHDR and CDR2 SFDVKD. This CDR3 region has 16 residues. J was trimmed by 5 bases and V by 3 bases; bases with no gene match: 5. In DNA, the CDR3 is TGTGCCACCAGTGATCCGGGACTAGCGCCGACCGGGGAGCTGTTTTTT. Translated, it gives CATSDPGLAPTGELFF.